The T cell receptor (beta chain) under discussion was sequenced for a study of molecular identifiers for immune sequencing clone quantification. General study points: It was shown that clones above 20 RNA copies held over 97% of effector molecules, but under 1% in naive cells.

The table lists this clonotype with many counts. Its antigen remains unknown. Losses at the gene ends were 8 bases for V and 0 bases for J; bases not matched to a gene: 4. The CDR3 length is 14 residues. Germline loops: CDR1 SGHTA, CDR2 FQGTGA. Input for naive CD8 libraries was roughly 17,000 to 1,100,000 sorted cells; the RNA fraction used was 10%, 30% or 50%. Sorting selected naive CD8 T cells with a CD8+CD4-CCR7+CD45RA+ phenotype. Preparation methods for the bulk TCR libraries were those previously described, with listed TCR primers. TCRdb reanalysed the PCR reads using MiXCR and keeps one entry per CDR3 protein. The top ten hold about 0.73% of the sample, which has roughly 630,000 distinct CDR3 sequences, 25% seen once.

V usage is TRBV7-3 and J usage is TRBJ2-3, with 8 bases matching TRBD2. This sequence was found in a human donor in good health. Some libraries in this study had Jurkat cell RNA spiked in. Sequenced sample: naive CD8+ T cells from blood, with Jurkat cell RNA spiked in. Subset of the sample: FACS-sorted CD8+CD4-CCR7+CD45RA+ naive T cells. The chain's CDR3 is CASGAGGSTDTQYF. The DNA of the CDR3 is TGTGCCAGCGGTGCGGGAGGAAGCACAGATACGCAGTATTTT.